The 14 T cell receptor beta chains in this list originate from one sample, sequenced in a study of T-cell reconstitution after alpha-beta-depleted transplantation in children (dated by TCRdb to 2016 to 2017). The intended sense of this specimen's treatment or condition label: allogeneic hematopoietic cell transplantation with graft depleted of TCRalphabeta T cells and CD19 B cells. Library method: PCR. The data were produced on an Illumina HiSeq 2500. TCR libraries were prepared with molecular barcoding, using unique molecular identifiers to normalize TCRbeta repertoire quantification. TCRdb reprocessing: public reads trimmed at Q25 with fastp, clones called with MiXCR, in-frame beta chains kept. Records with the same CDR3 protein are collapsed into one entry carrying the most frequent genes and DNA. The sample table contains 550,000 to 800,000 distinct CDR3 sequences; only one count was recorded for around 13% of them. The biggest ten clones account for 0.79% of the sample.

The material was PBMCs, obtained before TCRalphabeta/CD19-depleted stem cell transplant. These receptor sequences come from a girl aged 2 to 9 with congenital amegakaryocytic thrombocytopenia, due to receive a stem cell transplant.

Details on this clonotype: At one of its ends the junction is not consistent with the germline gene, which may arise from a read error. The chain combines TRBV5-1 with TRBJ2-1; the D is unclear. The length of the CDR3 is 14 residues. Germline V gene lookup returns CDR1 SGHRS and CDR2 YFSETQ. CDR3 in amino acids: CASSLLAFLNEQLF. The DNA for the CDR3 is TGCGCCAGCAGCTTGCTTGCTTTTCTCAATGAGCAGCTCTTC.

This clonotype was detected many times. This sequence joins TRBV7-2 and TRBJ2-3, with D hard to call. V was cut by 4 bases and J by 2 bases, with 7 bases left in between. The CDR3 contains 13 residues. CDR1 is SGHTA and CDR2 is FQGNSA in the germline V gene. DNA for the CDR3: TGTGCCAGCAGCTCCGAGTACACAGATACGCAGTATTTT. It translates to CASSSEYTDTQYF. The whole variable domain, remainder taken from reference TRBV7-2 and TRBJ2-3, is GAGVSQSPSNKVTEKGKDVELRCDPISGHTALYWYRQSLGQGLEFLIYFQGNSAPDKSGLPSDRFSAERTGGSVSTLTIQRTQQEDSAVYLCASSSEYTDTQYFGPGTRLTVL.

This clonotype was seen a few times. The V and J genes are TRBV10-1 and TRBJ2-7, with D perhaps TRBD2 (6 bases). CDR3 length equals 14 residues. Trimming stripped 3 bases from V and 2 bases from J, with 11 bases between. CDR1 and CDR2 from the germline V gene are WNHNN and SYGVQD (reference sequence). CDR3 DNA: TGCGCCAGCAGTGAAGGGACTCCGCCCTACGAGCAGTACTTC. This encodes CASSEGTPPYEQYF.

This clonotype has just a few counts. The rearrangement links TRBV9 to TRBJ2-2; TRBD2 aligns across 9 bases. CDR1 is SGDLS and CDR2 is YYNGEE in the germline V gene. CDR3 length: 17 amino acids. V trimming: 2 bases; J trimming: 5 bases; junction bases outside the gene matches: 10. CDR3 bases: TGTGCCAGCAGCGTCGATTGGGCGGGAGGGCCAACCGGGGAGCTGTTTTTT. This sequence encodes CASSVDWAGGPTGELFF.

This clonotype appeared a few times. The chain links TRBV10-3 to TRBJ2-7; D may be TRBD1 (5 bases). Germline values: CDR1 ENHRY, CDR2 SYGVKD. V lost 1 base and J lost 3, with 10 bases in between. The CDR3 has 14 amino acids. DNA of the CDR3: TGTGCCATCAGTGAGTTCAGGGAACTCTACGAGCAGTACTTC. Its protein product is CAISEFRELYEQYF.

This clonotype was seen ten or more times. The chain carries TRBV20-1 and TRBJ1-1; unclear D gene. The CDR3 loop spans 15 amino acids. Trimming cost V 0 bases and J 8 bases, with 19 bases left between them. CDR1 and CDR2 from the germline V gene are DFQATT and SNEGSKA (reference sequence). The CDR3 is CSARDDWSSRTEAFF. As DNA, the CDR3 is TGCAGTGCTAGAGATGATTGGAGTTCCAGAACAGAAGCTTTCTTT.

This clonotype was counted between two and nine times. The chain uses TRBV20-1 and TRBJ2-1, with D tentatively TRBD2 (6 bases). The CDR3 spans 14 residues. CDR1 DFQATT and CDR2 SNEGSKA come from the germline V gene (reference sequence). V was cut by 4 bases and J by 7 bases, with 17 bases left in between. CDR3 loop: CSATFAGLANEQFF. The CDR3 bases are TGCAGTGCTACCTTCGCGGGGCTAGCTAATGAGCAGTTCTTC.

This clonotype was observed many times. This chain uses TRBV5-1 with TRBJ2-5, with 7 bases matching TRBD1. CDR3 length: 18 residues. Per the germline V gene, CDR1 is SGHRS and CDR2 is YFSETQ. J was trimmed by 5 bases and V by 2 bases; bases with no gene match: 18. The CDR3 spells CASSLSGNRGGLVETQYF. CDR3 coding DNA: TGCGCCAGCAGCTTAAGTGGGAATAGAGGGGGCCTTGTGGAGACCCAGTACTTC. The full variable domain, rest sourced from reference TRBV5-1 and TRBJ2-5, is KAGVTQTPRYLIKTRGQQVTLSCSPISGHRSVSWYQQTPGQGLQFLFEYFSETQRNKGNFPGRFSGRQFSNSRSEMNVSTLELGDSALYLCASSLSGNRGGLVETQYFGPGTRLLVL.

Many counts were recorded for this clonotype. The CDR3 loop is CSAEIREPSYEQYF. The CDR3 region has the DNA TGCAGCGCCGAAATCAGAGAACCCTCCTACGAGCAGTACTTC. The genes are TRBV29-1 and TRBJ2-7; D is undetermined. The V gene's germline CDR1 is SQVTM and CDR2 ANQGSEA. V lost 7 bases, J lost 0 bases, and 16 bases lay in between. CDR3 length: 14 amino acids.

This clonotype was recorded many times. J is TRBJ2-2 and V is TRBV5-5; 8 bases are a match to TRBD2. V dropped 1 base and J dropped 5; count of bases not matched to a gene: 7. The V gene's germline CDR1 is SGHKS and CDR2 YYEKEE (reference sequence). This CDR3 comprises 16 residues. CDR3: CASSLRSGSGTGELFF. The CDR3 nucleotides read TGTGCCAGCAGCTTGCGCAGCGGGAGTGGAACCGGGGAGCTGTTTTTT.

This clonotype showed up many times. V gene TRBV28 combines with J gene TRBJ2-5; D gene uncertain. CDR3 length: 12 amino acids. V lost 6 bases and J lost 9, with 14 bases in between. Germline V gene data show CDR1 as MDHEN and CDR2 as SYDVKM. The CDR3 protein is CASRFSNGAQYF. CDR3 coding DNA: TGTGCCAGCAGATTCTCCAATGGTGCCCAGTACTTC.

This clonotype was counted once. A much bigger clone sits one base away, suggesting this may be a read error. The CDR3 spells CSARRTTTNEQYF. CDR3 nucleotide sequence: TGCAGTGCTAGACGGACTACAACTAACGAGCAGTACTTC. V is TRBV20-1 and J is TRBJ2-7, with D perhaps matching TRBD2 (6 bases). This CDR3 is 13 amino acids long. Germline assignment: CDR1 DFQATT and CDR2 SNEGSKA (reference sequence). V dropped 2 bases and J dropped 5 bases, with 13 bases sitting between them.

On this clonotype: Being one base from a much bigger clone, this may be a read error. The V and J genes are TRBV5-1 and TRBJ1-3, with D tentatively TRBD1 (5 bases). The CDR3 is 14 amino acids. Germline CDR1 is SGHRS and CDR2 is YFSETQ. Here the CDR3 reads CSSREGLSGNTIYF. CDR3 coding DNA: TGCTCCAGCAGAGAGGGGTTGAGTGGAAACACCATATATTTT.

The chain employs TRBV7-9 and TRBJ1-4; no firm D call. V lost 4 bases, J lost 13 bases, and 10 bases lay in between. CDR3 length: 11 residues. Germline V gene lookup returns CDR1 SEHNR and CDR2 FQNEAQ (reference sequence). DNA of the CDR3: TGTGCCAGCAGCTCTGGGGTTTTACTGTTTTTT. Translated: CASSSGVLLFF.